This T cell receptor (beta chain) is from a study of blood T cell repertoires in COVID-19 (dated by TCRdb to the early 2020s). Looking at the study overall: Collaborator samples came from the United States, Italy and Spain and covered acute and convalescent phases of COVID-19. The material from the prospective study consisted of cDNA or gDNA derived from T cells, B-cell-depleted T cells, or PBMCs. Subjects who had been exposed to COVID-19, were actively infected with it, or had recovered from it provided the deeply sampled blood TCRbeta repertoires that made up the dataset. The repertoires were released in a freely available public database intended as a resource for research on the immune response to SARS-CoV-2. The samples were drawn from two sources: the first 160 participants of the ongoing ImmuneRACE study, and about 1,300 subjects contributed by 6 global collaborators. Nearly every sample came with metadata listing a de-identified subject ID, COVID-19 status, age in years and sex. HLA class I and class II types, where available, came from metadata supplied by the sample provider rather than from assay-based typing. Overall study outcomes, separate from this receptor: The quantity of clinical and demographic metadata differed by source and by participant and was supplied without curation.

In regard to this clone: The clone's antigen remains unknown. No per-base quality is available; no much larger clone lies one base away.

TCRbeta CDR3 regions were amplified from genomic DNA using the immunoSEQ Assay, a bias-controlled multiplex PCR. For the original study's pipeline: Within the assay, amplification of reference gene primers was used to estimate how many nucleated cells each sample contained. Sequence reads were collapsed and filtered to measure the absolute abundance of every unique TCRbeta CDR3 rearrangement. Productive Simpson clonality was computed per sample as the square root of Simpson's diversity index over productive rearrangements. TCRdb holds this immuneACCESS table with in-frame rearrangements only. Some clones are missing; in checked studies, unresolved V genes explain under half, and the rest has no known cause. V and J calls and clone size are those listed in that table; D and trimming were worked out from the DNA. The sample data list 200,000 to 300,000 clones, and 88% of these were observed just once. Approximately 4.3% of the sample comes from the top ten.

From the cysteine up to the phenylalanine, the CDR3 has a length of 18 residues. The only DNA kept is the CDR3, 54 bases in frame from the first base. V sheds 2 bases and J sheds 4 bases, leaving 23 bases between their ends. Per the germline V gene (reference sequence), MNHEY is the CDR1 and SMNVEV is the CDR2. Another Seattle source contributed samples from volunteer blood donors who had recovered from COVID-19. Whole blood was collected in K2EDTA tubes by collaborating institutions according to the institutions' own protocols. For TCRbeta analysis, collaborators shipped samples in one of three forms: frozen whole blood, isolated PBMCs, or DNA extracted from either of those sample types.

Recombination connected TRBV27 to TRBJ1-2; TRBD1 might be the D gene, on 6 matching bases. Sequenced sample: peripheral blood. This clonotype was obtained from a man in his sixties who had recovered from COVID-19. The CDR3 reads CASSLKSAGGAGIYGYTF. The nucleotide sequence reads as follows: TGTGCCAGCAGTTTAAAGAGTGCGGGGGGCGCGGGGATCTATGGCTACACCTTC.